Listed below are T cell receptor beta chains from one sample, sequenced in a study of identifying expanded T cells in peripheral blood. TCRdb's copy holds only in-frame clones and misses some; the assay was immunoSEQ multiplex PCR. Among 95,000 to 100,000 clones listed, around nine tenths were seen once. The sequenced material came from blood. Receptors were obtained from a person between 18 and 75 years old in good health. Both conserved end residues are part of each CDR3. The order of the fields is clone size, V gene, D gene, J gene, CDR3 protein, CDR3 DNA. D genes are given only for firm matches. Clone size, where shown, is once, few, many, or a class for clones that have expanded.

clone size: -
V gene: TRBV28
D gene: -
J gene: TRBJ1-2
CDR3 protein: CASSPSDRLSYTF
CDR3 DNA: TGTGCCAGCAGCCCATCGGACCGCCTTAGCTACACCTTC

clone size: -
V gene: TRBV19
D gene: -
J gene: TRBJ1-4
CDR3 protein: CASSVPQEKLFF
CDR3 DNA: TGTGCCAGTAGTGTTCCACAGGAAAAACTGTTTTTT

clone size: -
V gene: TRBV19
D gene: TRBD1
J gene: TRBJ2-7
CDR3 protein: CASSIDWDRGEQYF
CDR3 DNA: TGTGCCAGTAGTATAGATTGGGACAGGGGCGAGCAGTACTTC

clone size: -
V gene: TRBV6-4
D gene: -
J gene: TRBJ1-6
CDR3 protein: CASSLVGSYNSPLHF
CDR3 DNA: TGTGCCAGCAGTTTAGTTGGCTCCTATAATTCACCCCTCCACTTT

clone size: -
V gene: TRBV2
D gene: -
J gene: TRBJ2-2
CDR3 protein: CASSGIGITGELFF
CDR3 DNA: TGTGCCAGCAGTGGAATTGGGATCACCGGGGAGCTGTTTTTT

clone size: once
V gene: TRBV5-1
D gene: -
J gene: TRBJ2-3
CDR3 protein: CASSLATDTSTDTQYF
CDR3 DNA: TGCGCCAGCAGCTTGGCCACGGATACTAGCACAGATACGCAGTATTTT

clone size: -
V gene: TRBV4-1
D gene: TRBD2
J gene: TRBJ2-1
CDR3 protein: CASRLGLAGDNEQFF
CDR3 DNA: TGCGCCAGCAGACTGGGACTAGCGGGGGATAATGAGCAGTTCTTC

clone size: -
V gene: TRBV6-6
D gene: TRBD1
J gene: TRBJ2-3
CDR3 protein: CASNDRGMGTDTQYF
CDR3 DNA: TGTGCCAGCAACGACAGGGGTATGGGCACAGATACGCAGTATTTT

clone size: -
V gene: TRBV6-5
D gene: -
J gene: TRBJ1-2
CDR3 protein: CASSYFRGSYGYTF
CDR3 DNA: TGTGCCAGCAGTTACTTCCGGGGGAGCTATGGCTACACCTTC

clone size: -
V gene: TRBV7-2
D gene: -
J gene: TRBJ1-5
CDR3 protein: CASSFVWQPQHF
CDR3 DNA: TGTGCCAGCAGCTTCGTGTGGCAGCCCCAGCATTTT

clone size: once
V gene: TRBV29-1
D gene: -
J gene: TRBJ2-7
CDR3 protein: CSAGGASYEQYF
CDR3 DNA: TGCAGCGCCGGGGGAGCCTCCTACGAGCAGTACTTC

clone size: -
V gene: TRBV27
D gene: TRBD1
J gene: TRBJ1-6
CDR3 protein: CASSPRAGTAFNSPLHF
CDR3 DNA: TGTGCCAGCAGTCCACGAGCCGGGACAGCCTTTAATTCACCCCTCCACTTT

clone size: -
V gene: TRBV5-8
D gene: -
J gene: TRBJ2-1
CDR3 protein: CASSLFLDNEQFF
CDR3 DNA: TGTGCCAGCAGCTTGTTTCTGGACAATGAGCAGTTCTTC

clone size: -
V gene: TRBV6-4
D gene: TRBD1
J gene: TRBJ1-2
CDR3 protein: CASSDTDRGRNGYTF
CDR3 DNA: TGTGCCAGCAGTGACACCGACAGGGGGAGGAATGGCTACACCTTC

clone size: -
V gene: TRBV9
D gene: -
J gene: TRBJ1-2
CDR3 protein: CASSAGGGQDGYTF
CDR3 DNA: TGTGCCAGCAGCGCCGGGGGGGGTCAGGATGGCTACACCTTC

clone size: -
V gene: TRBV10-3
D gene: TRBD1
J gene: TRBJ2-7
CDR3 protein: CAISESGGQGARDEQYF
CDR3 DNA: TGTGCCATCAGTGAGTCGGGGGGACAGGGGGCGCGGGACGAGCAGTACTTC

clone size: -
V gene: TRBV5-1
D gene: -
J gene: TRBJ1-1
CDR3 protein: CASSLAQLNTEAFF
CDR3 DNA: TGCGCCAGCAGCTTGGCACAGCTGAACACTGAAGCTTTCTTT

clone size: -
V gene: TRBV23-1
D gene: -
J gene: TRBJ1-1
CDR3 protein: CASRLEGVYMNTEAFF
CDR3 DNA: TGCGCCAGCAGGTTGGAAGGGGTATACATGAACACTGAAGCTTTCTTT